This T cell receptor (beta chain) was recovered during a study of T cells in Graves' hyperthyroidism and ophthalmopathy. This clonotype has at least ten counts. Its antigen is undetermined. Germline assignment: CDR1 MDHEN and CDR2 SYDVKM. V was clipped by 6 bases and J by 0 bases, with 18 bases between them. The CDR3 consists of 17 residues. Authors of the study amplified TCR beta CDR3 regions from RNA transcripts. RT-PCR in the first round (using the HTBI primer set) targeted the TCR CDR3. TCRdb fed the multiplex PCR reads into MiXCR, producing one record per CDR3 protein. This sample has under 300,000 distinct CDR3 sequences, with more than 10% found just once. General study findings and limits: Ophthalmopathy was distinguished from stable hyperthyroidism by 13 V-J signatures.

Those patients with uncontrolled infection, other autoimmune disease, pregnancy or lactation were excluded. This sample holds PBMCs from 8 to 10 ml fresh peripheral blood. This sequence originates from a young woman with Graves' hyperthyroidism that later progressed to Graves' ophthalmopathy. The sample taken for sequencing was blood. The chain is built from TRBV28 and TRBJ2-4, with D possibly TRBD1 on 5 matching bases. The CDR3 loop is CASSPRGGTLAKNIQYF. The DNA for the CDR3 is TGTGCCAGCAGCCCAAGGGGCGGCACCCTAGCCAAAAACATTCAGTACTTC.